These 7 T cell receptor beta chains originate from one sample sequenced in a study of CD8 T cells in ankylosing spondylitis (TCRdb year 2017). Receptor libraries were prepared by 5' RACE. Sequencing used an Illumina HiSeq 2500. TCRdb trimmed public reads at Q25 via fastp, called clones via MiXCR and kept in-frame beta chains. Rows with a matching CDR3 protein are joined into one entry that keeps the most common DNA and genes. A total of 250,000 to 350,000 distinct CDR3 sequences appear in this sample, about 20% of them only once. The ten largest clones take up roughly 7.3% of the sample. The sequenced sample was blood, either unsorted or a sorted T cell fraction (not recorded which). The source is a male donor with ankylosing spondylitis or in good health (not recorded which).

CDR3 sequence: CSVGTSANNEQFF. For the CDR3, the DNA is TGCAGCGTGGGGACTAGCGCGAACAATGAGCAGTTCTTC. The V gene is TRBV29-1, the J gene TRBJ2-1; 10 nucleotides match TRBD2. CDR1 SQVTM and CDR2 ANQGSEA come from the germline V gene. With V trimmed by 6 bases and J by 5 bases, 4 bases remained unmatched. This CDR3 is built from 13 residues.

There are a few counts of this clonotype. The genes are TRBV5-5 and TRBJ2-1, with D perhaps matching TRBD1 (5 bases). The CDR3 length is 15 residues. V gave up 1 base and J gave up 3 bases, with 11 bases separating them. Germline V CDR1 and CDR2: SGHKS, YYEKEE (reference sequence). The CDR3 region has the DNA TGTGCCAGCAGCTTGCAGGCAGGGAACTACAATGAGCAGTTCTTC. Translated, it gives CASSLQAGNYNEQFF.

In this sample, this clonotype turned up many times. The chain uses TRBV20-1 and TRBJ2-7; the D gene is possibly TRBD2 (6 bases). Germline V gene sequence: CDR1 DFQATT, CDR2 SNEGSKA (reference sequence). The CDR3 is 16 amino acids. V shed 1 base and J shed 0 bases, with 16 bases lying between them. The CDR3: CSARVLRLGSSYEQYV. Here the CDR3 DNA reads TGCAGTGCTAGAGTCTTGAGACTAGGGAGCTCCTACGAGCAGTACGTC.

The chain uses TRBV2 and TRBJ1-5; a weak D match, TRBD1 (6 bases). V dropped 6 bases and J dropped 0 bases, with 12 bases sitting between them. The CDR3 is 15 residues long. Germline assignment: CDR1 SNHLY and CDR2 FYNNEI. CDR3 nucleotides: TGTGCCAGCAGGCCCGGACAGTATAGCAATCAGCCCCAGCATTTT. Protein sequence: CASRPGQYSNQPQHF. The full variable domain, in which reference TRBV2 and TRBJ1-5 provide the parts outside the CDR3, is EPEVTQTPSHQVTQMGQEVILRCVPISNHLYFYWYRQILGQKVEFLVSFYNNEISEKSEIFDDQFSVERPDGSNFTLKIRSTKLEDSAMYFCASRPGQYSNQPQHFGDGTRLSIL.

Only a few counts were recorded for this clonotype. This chain links TRBV6-1 with TRBJ2-5, with D possibly called TRBD1 or TRBD2 (6 bases each). Looked up from germline, CDR1 is MNHNS and CDR2 is SASEGT. CDR3 length: 14 residues. V gave up 6 bases and J gave up 0 bases, with 11 bases separating them. CDR3 DNA sequence: TGTGCCAGCAGGGGAGGACAGTACCAAGAGACCCAGTACTTC. This sequence encodes CASRGGQYQETQYF.

This clonotype appeared many times. This rearrangement joins TRBV9 to TRBJ1-5, with 7 bases matching TRBD1. This CDR3 region has 15 residues. The germline CDR1 and CDR2 sequences are SGDLS and YYNGEE. The V gene end was trimmed by 2 bases and the J gene end by 5 bases; junction bases not matched to a gene: 7. DNA for the CDR3: TGTGCCAGCAGCGTGGGGGACAGCGAGTATCAGCCCCAGCATTTT. Amino acid sequence: CASSVGDSEYQPQHF.

In this sample, this clonotype turned up many times. V is TRBV12-3 or TRBV12-4 and J is TRBJ1-5; D is uncertain. The germline V and J ends were trimmed by 4 bases and 0 bases, with 7 bases remaining between them. The CDR3 spans 14 residues. This CDR3 reads CASSWTDSNQPQHF. DNA of the CDR3: TGTGCCAGCAGTTGGACGGATAGCAATCAGCCCCAGCATTTT.